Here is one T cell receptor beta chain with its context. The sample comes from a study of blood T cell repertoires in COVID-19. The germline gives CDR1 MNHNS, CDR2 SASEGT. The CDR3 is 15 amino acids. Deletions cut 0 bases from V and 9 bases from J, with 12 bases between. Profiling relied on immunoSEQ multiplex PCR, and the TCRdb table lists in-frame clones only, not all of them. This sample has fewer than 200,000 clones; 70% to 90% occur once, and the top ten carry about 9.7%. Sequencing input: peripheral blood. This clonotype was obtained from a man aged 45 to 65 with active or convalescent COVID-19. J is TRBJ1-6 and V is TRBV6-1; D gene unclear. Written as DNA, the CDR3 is TGTGCCAGCAGTGAAGCGCTGGGCTCCTCTTCACCCCTCCACTTT. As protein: CASSEALGSSSPLHF.